A single sample gave rise to the 7 T cell receptor beta chains below, sequenced in a study of blood T cell repertoires in COVID-19. Only in-frame clones appear in the TCRdb table, and some are missing; sequencing was by immunoSEQ multiplex PCR. The data show roughly 140,000 clones, about 89% seen once. Sequenced sample: PBMCs or T cells enriched from blood (not recorded which). These receptors were taken from a man in his sixties who had recovered from COVID-19.

This chain connects TRBV5-1 to TRBJ2-7; 11 nucleotides line up with TRBD2. With V trimmed by 3 bases and J by 5 bases, 10 bases remained unmatched. The CDR3 is 16 residues long. Per the germline V gene, CDR1 is SGHRS and CDR2 is YFSETQ. In DNA, the CDR3 is TGCGCCAGCAGCTGGGGGTCTAGCGGGGGGTCCCACGAGCAGTACTTC. Amino acids: CASSWGSSGGSHEQYF.

The V call is TRBV2, the J call TRBJ2-5, with 8 bases lining up with TRBD2. The CDR3 has 14 amino acids. Germline CDR1 reads SNHLY; CDR2 reads FYNNEI. The V segment lost 8 bases and the J segment 0 bases; nucleotides outside the gene matches: 5. CDR3 nucleotide sequence: TGTGCCAGCCCCCTAGCGGGTTACCAAGAGACCCAGTACTTC. Its translation: CASPLAGYQETQYF.

The chain joins TRBV6-5 to TRBJ2-2; 7 nucleotides agree with TRBD2. V lost 11 bases and J lost 6; bases outside the gene matches: 9. CDR3 length equals 13 residues. Germline V gene lookup returns CDR1 MNHEY and CDR2 SVGAGI. The CDR3 loop reads CAVAMAGAGELFF. CDR3 bases: TGTGCCGTAGCAATGGCGGGGGCCGGGGAGCTGTTTTTT.

The rearrangement joins TRBV7-3 to TRBJ1-2, with no clear D. V lost 5 bases to trimming and J lost 4 bases, with 23 bases between them. The germline V gene has CDR1 SGHTA and CDR2 FQGTGA. The CDR3 has 17 residues. The CDR3 loop is CASSRRRGRLTCYGYTF. CDR3 nucleotides: TGTGCCAGCAGCCGCCGTAGAGGGCGCCTAACTTGCTATGGCTACACCTTC.

The rearrangement links TRBV7-6 to TRBJ2-6; 7 bases fit TRBD1. CDR1 and CDR2 (germline): SGHVS, FNYEAQ. V shed 5 bases and J 2 bases; nucleotides not matched to a gene: 9. This CDR3 is 17 amino acids long. As DNA, the CDR3 is TGTGCCAGCAGCATGAGAGACAGGGTCGCTGGGGCCAACGTCCTGACTTTC. Its translation: CASSMRDRVAGANVLTF.

The chain combines TRBV5-1 with TRBJ2-1; 15 bases agree with TRBD2. J lost 8 bases, V lost 4 bases, and 13 bases had no gene match. The germline V gene has CDR1 SGHRS and CDR2 YFSETQ. The CDR3 totals 18 residues. CDR3 region: CASSIRTSGRALLDEQFF. The CDR3 coding sequence is TGCGCCAGCAGCATAAGGACTAGCGGGAGGGCCCTCTTAGATGAGCAGTTCTTC.

The V gene is TRBV27, the J gene TRBJ1-6, with TRBD1 identical over 7 bases. Germline assignment: CDR1 MNHEY and CDR2 SMNVEV (reference sequence). The V segment lost 6 bases and the J segment 5 bases; nucleotides outside the gene matches: 1. The CDR3 length is 13 residues. The CDR3 loop is CASRTGDNSPLHF. CDR3 in DNA: TGTGCCAGCAGAACAGGGGATAATTCACCCCTCCACTTT.